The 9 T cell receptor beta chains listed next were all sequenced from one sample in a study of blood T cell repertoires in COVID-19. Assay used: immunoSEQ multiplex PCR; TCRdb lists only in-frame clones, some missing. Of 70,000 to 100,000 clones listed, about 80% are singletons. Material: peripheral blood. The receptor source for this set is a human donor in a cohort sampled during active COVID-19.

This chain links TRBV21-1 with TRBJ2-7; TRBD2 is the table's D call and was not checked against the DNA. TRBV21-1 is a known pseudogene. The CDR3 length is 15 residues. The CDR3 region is CASSKGAGGIYEQYF. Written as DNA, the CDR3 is TGTGCCAGCAGCAAAGGAGCGGGAGGTATCTACGAGCAGTACTTC.

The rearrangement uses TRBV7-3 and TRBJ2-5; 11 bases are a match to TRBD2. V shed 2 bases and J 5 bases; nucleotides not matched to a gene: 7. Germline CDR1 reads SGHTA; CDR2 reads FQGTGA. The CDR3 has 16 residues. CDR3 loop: CASSLRASGRTETQYF. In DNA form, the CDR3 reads TGTGCCAGCAGCTTACGGGCTAGCGGGAGGACTGAGACCCAGTACTTC. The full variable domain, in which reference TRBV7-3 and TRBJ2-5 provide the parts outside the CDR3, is GAGVSQTPSNKVTEKGKYVELRCDPISGHTALYWYRQSLGQGPEFLIYFQGTGAADDSGLPNDRFFAVRPEGSVSTLKIQRTERGDSAVYLCASSLRASGRTETQYFGPGTRLLVL.

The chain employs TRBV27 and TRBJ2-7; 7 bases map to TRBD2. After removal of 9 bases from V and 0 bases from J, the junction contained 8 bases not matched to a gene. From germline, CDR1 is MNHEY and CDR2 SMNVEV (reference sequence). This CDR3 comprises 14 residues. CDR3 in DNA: TGTGCCAGTCGCCGGACTAGAAACTCCTACGAGCAGTACTTC. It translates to CASRRTRNSYEQYF.

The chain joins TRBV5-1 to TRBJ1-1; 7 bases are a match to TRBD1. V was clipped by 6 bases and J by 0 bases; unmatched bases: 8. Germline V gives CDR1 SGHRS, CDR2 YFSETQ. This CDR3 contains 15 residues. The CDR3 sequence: CASKTSGTVNTEAFF. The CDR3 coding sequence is TGCGCCAGCAAAACTTCCGGGACAGTGAACACTGAAGCTTTCTTT. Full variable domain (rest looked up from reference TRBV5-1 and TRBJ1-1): KAGVTQTPRYLIKTRGQQVTLSCSPISGHRSVSWYQQTPGQGLQFLFEYFSETQRNKGNFPGRFSGRQFSNSRSEMNVSTLELGDSALYLCASKTSGTVNTEAFFGQGTRLTVV.

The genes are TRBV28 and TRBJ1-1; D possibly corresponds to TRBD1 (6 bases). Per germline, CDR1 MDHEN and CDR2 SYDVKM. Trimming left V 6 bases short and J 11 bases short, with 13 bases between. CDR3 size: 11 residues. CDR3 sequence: CASSLDSRAFF. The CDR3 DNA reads TGTGCCAGCAGCTTGGACAGCAGGGCTTTCTTT. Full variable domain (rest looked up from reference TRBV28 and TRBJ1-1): DVKVTQSSRYLVKRTGEKVFLECVQDMDHENMFWYRQDPGLGLRLIYFSYDVKMKEKGDIPEGYSVSREKKERFSLILESASTNQTSMYLCASSLDSRAFFGQGTRLTVV.

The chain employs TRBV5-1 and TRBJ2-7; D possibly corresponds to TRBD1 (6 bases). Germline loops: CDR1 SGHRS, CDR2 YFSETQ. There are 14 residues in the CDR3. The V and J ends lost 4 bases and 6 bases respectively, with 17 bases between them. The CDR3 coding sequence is TGCGCCAGCAGCCAGGGGACCATGGGAATCGAGCAGTACTTC. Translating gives CASSQGTMGIEQYF.

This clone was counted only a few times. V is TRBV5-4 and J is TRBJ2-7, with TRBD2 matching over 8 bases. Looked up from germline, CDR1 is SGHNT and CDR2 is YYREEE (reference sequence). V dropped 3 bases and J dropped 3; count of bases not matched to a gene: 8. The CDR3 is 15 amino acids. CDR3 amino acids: CASSSSGGPDYEQYF. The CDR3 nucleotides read TGTGCCAGCAGCTCAAGCGGGGGACCCGACTACGAGCAGTACTTC.

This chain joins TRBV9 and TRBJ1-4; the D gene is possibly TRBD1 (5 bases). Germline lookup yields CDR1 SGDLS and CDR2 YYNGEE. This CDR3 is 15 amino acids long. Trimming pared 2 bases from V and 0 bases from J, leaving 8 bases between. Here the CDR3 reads CASSVQTATNEKLFF. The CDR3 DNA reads TGTGCCAGCAGCGTCCAGACAGCAACTAATGAAAAACTGTTTTTT.

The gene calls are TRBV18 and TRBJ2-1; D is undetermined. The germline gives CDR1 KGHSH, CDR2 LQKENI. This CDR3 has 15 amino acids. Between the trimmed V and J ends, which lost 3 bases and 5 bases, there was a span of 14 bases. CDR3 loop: CASSPRIGYNNEQFF. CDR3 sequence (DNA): TGTGCCAGCTCACCGAGGATCGGATATAACAATGAGCAGTTCTTC. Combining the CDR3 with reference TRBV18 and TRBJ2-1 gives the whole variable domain NAGVMQNPRHLVRRRGQEARLRCSPMKGHSHVYWYRQLPEEGLKFMVYLQKENIIDESGMPKERFSAEFPKEGPSILRIQQVVRGDSAAYFCASSPRIGYNNEQFFGPGTRLTVL.